The T cell receptor (beta chain) under discussion was sequenced for a study of shared clonotypes between healthy human individuals. There are 14 residues in the CDR3. Germline V lookup: CDR1 MNHNY, CDR2 SVGAGI (reference sequence). The V segment lost 7 bases and the J segment 1 base; nucleotides outside the gene matches: 5. Terminally differentiated effector memory CD45RA+ cells were excluded by CCR7 positive selection of CD45RO-negative cells. The assay was immunoSEQ multiplex PCR, and TCRdb's table has in-frame clones only and misses some. This repertoire shows about 590,000 clones, around 95% found once; its top ten account for less than 0.13%.

The sample consisted of naive CD8+ T cells sorted from blood. The clonotype comes from a woman aged 25 to 39 in good health. The rearrangement joins TRBV6-6 to TRBJ2-7; 9 nucleotides align to TRBD1. Written as DNA, the CDR3 is TGTGCCAGCATCGGGACAGGGTTATCCTACGAGCAGTACTTC. Translated: CASIGTGLSYEQYF.